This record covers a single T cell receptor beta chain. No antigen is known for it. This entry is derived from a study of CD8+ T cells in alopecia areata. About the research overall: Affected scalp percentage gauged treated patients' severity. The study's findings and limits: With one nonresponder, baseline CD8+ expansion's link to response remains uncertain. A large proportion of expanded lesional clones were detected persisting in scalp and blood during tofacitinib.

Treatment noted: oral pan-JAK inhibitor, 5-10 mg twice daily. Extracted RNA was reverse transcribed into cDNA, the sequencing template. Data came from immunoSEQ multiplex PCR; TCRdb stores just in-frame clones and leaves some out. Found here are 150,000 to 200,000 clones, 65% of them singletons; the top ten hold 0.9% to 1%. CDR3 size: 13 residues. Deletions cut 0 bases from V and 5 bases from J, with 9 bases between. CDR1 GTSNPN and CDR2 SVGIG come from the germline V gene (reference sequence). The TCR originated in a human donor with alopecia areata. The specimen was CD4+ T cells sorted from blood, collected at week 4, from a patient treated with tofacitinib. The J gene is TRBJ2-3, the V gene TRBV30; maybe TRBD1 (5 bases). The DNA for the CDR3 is TGTGCCTGGAGTGTACAAGGGGTAGATACGCAGTATTTT. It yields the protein CAWSVQGVDTQYF.